This T cell receptor (beta chain) was sequenced in a study of T cells in Graves' hyperthyroidism and ophthalmopathy. The study excluded patients with uncontrolled infection, other autoimmune disease, pregnancy or lactation. Many counts were recorded for this clonotype. The CDR3 sequence is 14 residues long. V was clipped by 4 bases and J by 1 base, with 13 bases between them. CDR1 SQVTM and CDR2 ANQGSEA come from the germline V gene. Amplification targeted TCR beta CDR3 regions from RNA transcripts. First-round RT-PCR of the TCR CDR3 relied on the HTBI primer set. From the multiplex PCR reads, TCRdb called clonotypes with MiXCR, one entry per CDR3 protein. Among some 270,000 distinct CDR3 sequences listed, about 25% were seen once.

The TCR comes from a woman in her thirties or forties with Graves' ophthalmopathy. The sequenced material came from blood. The rearrangement joins TRBV29-1 to TRBJ2-5, with D uncertain. The CDR3: CSVGVYAIQETQYF. The CDR3 DNA follows: TGCAGCGTTGGTGTGTACGCCATCCAAGAGACCCAGTACTTC.